The 3 T cell receptor beta chains below come from one sample, sequenced in a study of metastatic and nonmetastatic thyroid tumors. TCRdb redid the clone calls on the PCR reads using MiXCR. The sample includes tens of thousands of clones, around 20% of them seen just once. Before thyroid surgery, none of the patients had received any treatment. Sequenced sample: blood. These TCRs come from a female donor with papillary thyroid cancer or a benign thyroid nodule (not recorded which). Some clones in this sample may be carry-over from other donors' samples.

This clone was seen a few times. The chain carries TRBV28 and TRBJ2-2; 7 positions agree with TRBD2. V lost 5 bases to trimming and J lost 6 bases; unmatched junction nucleotides: 6. This CDR3 spans 14 amino acids. Germline V lookup: CDR1 MDHEN, CDR2 SYDVKM. DNA for the CDR3: TGTGCCAGCAGTCAAACTAGCGCGGCCGGGGAGCTGTTTTTT. Protein sequence: CASSQTSAAGELFF. Together with reference TRBV28 and TRBJ2-2, the CDR3 gives the full variable domain: DVKVTQSSRYLVKRTGEKVFLECVQDMDHENMFWYRQDPGLGLRLIYFSYDVKMKEKGDIPEGYSVSREKKERFSLILESASTNQTSMYLCASSQTSAAGELFFGEGSRLTVL.

This clone was counted a few times. Relative to the germline gene, one junction end is altered; a read error may explain this. The chain employs TRBV3-1 and TRBJ1-2, with a possible D match to TRBD1 (5 bases). This CDR3 is 15 amino acids long. CDR1 LGHDT and CDR2 YNNKEL come from the germline V gene (reference sequence). CDR3 nucleotides: TGTGCCAGCAGCAAAGACAGCATTCGTGGCTATGGCTACACCTTC. Encoded protein: CASSKDSIRGYGYTF.

This clone has more than one count but fewer than ten. This CDR3 is CASSQIRAGNTEAFF. The CDR3 DNA sequence: TGTGCCAGCAGCCAAATTCGGGCTGGAAACACTGAAGCTTTCTTT. This rearrangement joins TRBV3-1 to TRBJ1-1, with D unresolved. With 2 bases removed from V and 2 bases from J, the gap between germline ends came to 12 bases. This CDR3 is 15 amino acids long. CDR1 and CDR2 (germline): LGHDT, YNNKEL (reference sequence).